These 7 T cell receptor beta chains were sequenced from one sample in a study of OX40 agonist ivuxolimab in advanced cancers. This table comes from immunoSEQ multiplex PCR, and its TCRdb copy is limited to in-frame clones, with some not included. Among 30,000 to 35,000 clones listed, over 75% were seen once. The sample consisted of CD4+ or CD8+ T cells sorted from blood, taken in a trial of the OX40 agonist ivuxolimab. Receptor source: an adult with an advanced solid tumor such as melanoma, head and neck, liver or kidney cancer.

The CDR3 reads CASSLAPPGLTLGHYGYTF. The DNA of the CDR3 is TGTGCCAGCAGCTTAGCGCCTCCGGGACTCACTCTCGGCCACTATGGCTACACCTTC. The genes are TRBV7-6 and TRBJ1-2, with a possible D match to TRBD1 (5 bases). The CDR3 runs 19 residues. Trimming took 0 bases from V and 3 from J, leaving 23 bases between them. Germline V lookup: CDR1 SGHVS, CDR2 FNYEAQ. The full variable domain, completed using reference TRBV7-6 and TRBJ1-2, is GAGVSQSPRYKVTKRGQDVALRCDPISGHVSLYWYRQALGQGPEFLTYFNYEAQQDKSGLPNDRFSAERPEGSISTLTIQRTEQRDSAMYRCASSLAPPGLTLGHYGYTFGSGTRLTVV.

The chain links TRBV6-1 to TRBJ1-1; D may be TRBD1 (6 bases). CDR3 length: 12 residues. From germline, CDR1 is MNHNS and CDR2 SASEGT. The V end was cut by 2 bases, the J end by 6 bases, with 7 bases between. The CDR3 nucleotides read TGTGCCAGCAGTGAAAGGGGGTCTGAAGCTTTCTTT. Amino acids: CASSERGSEAFF.

The chain recombines TRBV6-1 with TRBJ2-2; the D gene could be TRBD1 or TRBD2 (5 bases each). The germline CDR1 and CDR2 sequences are MNHNS and SASEGT. V lost 7 bases and J lost 6, with 18 bases in between. The CDR3 extends over 15 amino acids. The CDR3: CASMIGWGTAGELFF. The CDR3 bases are TGTGCCAGCATGATCGGGTGGGGGACCGCCGGGGAGCTGTTTTTT.

This rearrangement joins TRBV27 to TRBJ1-2, with D uncertain. Germline-derived CDR1 and CDR2 are MNHEY and SMNVEV (reference sequence). Trimming left V 1 base short and J 7 bases short, with 19 bases between. The length of the CDR3 is 16 residues. CDR3 sequence reads: CASSLYGRMGSAGYTF. Here the CDR3 DNA reads TGTGCCAGCAGTTTATATGGCAGGATGGGTTCGGCTGGCTACACCTTC.

With respect to this clone: The junction does not match germline at one end; this may be a read error. The chain carries TRBV6-5 and TRBJ1-5; D not certain. The CDR3 has 15 amino acids. In germline, CDR1 is MNHEY, CDR2 SVGAGI. The CDR3 DNA follows: TGTGCCAGCAGCTCGGGAGCCTATAGCGATCAGCCCCAGCATTTT. It specifies CASSSGAYSDQPQHF.

The rearrangement joins TRBV18 to TRBJ2-2; D gene uncertain. The CDR3 runs 14 residues. V lost 2 bases and J 3 bases, leaving 7 bases between the germline ends. The V gene's germline CDR1 is KGHSH and CDR2 LQKENI. Written as DNA, the CDR3 is TGTGCCAGCTCACCAAGACAACACACCGGGGAGCTGTTTTTT. Translation gives CASSPRQHTGELFF. Combining the CDR3 with reference TRBV18 and TRBJ2-2 gives the whole variable domain NAGVMQNPRHLVRRRGQEARLRCSPMKGHSHVYWYRQLPEEGLKFMVYLQKENIIDESGMPKERFSAEFPKEGPSILRIQQVVRGDSAAYFCASSPRQHTGELFFGEGSRLTVL.

V gene TRBV30 combines with J gene TRBJ1-6; 8 bases are shared with TRBD1. The CDR3 length is 12 residues. Germline V gene data show CDR1 as GTSNPN and CDR2 as SVGIG (reference sequence). V was pared by 3 bases and J by 8 bases, with 0 bases of the junction left unmatched. CDR3 sequence (DNA): TGTGCCTGGAGACAGGGGGATTCACCCCTCCACTTT. Protein: CAWRQGDSPLHF.